This T cell receptor (beta chain) was retrieved from a study of human T cells and chemical hapten exposure (dated by TCRdb to the early 2020s). Regarding the study in general: Libraries were pooled for sequencing, and variation in per-sample TCR yields was attributed mainly to small differences in library volumes within the pool. For every blood RNA sample, sequencing covered both the TCR alpha and TCR beta chains. The study tracked peripheral blood TCR repertoire changes in vivo during primary and secondary sensitization to the hapten diphenylcyclopropenone (DPC) in alopecia patients. Study-level results and caveats: DPC sensitization did not change the number of TCRs with a frequency above 1 in 1000, and there was no evidence of changes in global repertoire structure. After repeated subsampling, the strength of the expansion versus patch-test correlation and the threshold at which it became significant changed.

The library was made by 5' RACE. Instrument on record: Illumina MiSeq. Library preparation attached unique molecular identifiers to individual cDNA molecules for quantitative, reproducible TCR counting. For the original study's pipeline: Samples had a median of roughly 99,000 TCRs, with a range from about 23,224 to 750,000. The Decombinator software suite was used to annotate V, J and CDR3 in the TCR reads. To make PS versus PT1 abundance plots, every sample was subsampled to the same number of TCRs (28,000). Expanded TCRs were defined as absent before sensitization and observed at least eight times at the 2-week time point. TCRdb trimmed the raw reads at Q25, called clones with MiXCR and kept productive beta chains. Rows merge per CDR3 protein into single entries with the most common DNA and genes. Here the V and J calls rest on TCRdb's processing, not on the authors' analysis. Present in this sample are over 95,000 distinct CDR3 sequences, approximately 20% of which were seen just once. The ten largest account for around 3% of the sample.

Total RNA was isolated from unfractionated whole blood collected in Tempus Blood RNA tubes. As TCR sequencing controls, roughly five healthy volunteers were used, with blood taken at day 0, 2 weeks and 6 weeks. The CDR3 runs 11 amino acids, cysteine and phenylalanine included. Only CDR3 DNA remains: 33 bases, in frame from the first base. The germline V gene provides CDR1 SGHRS and CDR2 YFSETQ. V and J are truncated by 2 bases and 8 bases respectively, leaving an intervening sequence of 4 bases. Concerning this clonotype: Its antigen is unknown. No base-level quality is on record; no much larger clone is a single base apart.

The receptor was derived from a human donor in good health. The rearranged chain carries TRBV5-1 and TRBJ2-2; no confident D gene assignment can be made. At the DNA level, the sequence is TGCGCCAGCAGCTTAATAGGGGAGCTGTTTTTT. The translation is CASSLIGELFF.